These 5 T cell receptor beta chains share one sample of origin, sequenced in a study of cytomegalovirus exposure and HLA in healthy donors. The primer mix had 60 Vbeta and 13 Jbeta primers. The protocol was immunoSEQ multiplex PCR, while the TCRdb copy is restricted to in-frame clones and leaves out a portion. The data contain a few hundred thousand clones, 80% of them singletons. The sequencing input was PBMCs. Receptors originate from a girl aged 2 to 9 in good health and CMV-seronegative.

This clone came up once. The rearrangement uses TRBV10-3 and TRBJ1-2; D is ambiguous. The CDR3 is 12 residues long. With 2 bases removed from V and 8 bases from J, the gap between germline ends came to 9 bases. Germline V gene data show CDR1 as ENHRY and CDR2 as SYGVKD. DNA of the CDR3: TGTGCCATCAGTGAGCTGGGCTCAGGCTACACCTTC. Encoded protein: CAISELGSGYTF.

This clone has more than one count but fewer than ten. CDR3 in DNA: TGTGCCAGCAACAGGGAGAGATATAGCAATCAGCCCCAGCATTTT. Translating gives CASNRERYSNQPQHF. The chain recombines TRBV6-1 with TRBJ1-5; a weak D match, TRBD1 (6 bases). Germline lookup yields CDR1 MNHNS and CDR2 SASEGT. CDR3 length: 15 residues. The ends were cut back, 7 bases at V and 0 bases at J, with 13 bases in the middle.

The rearrangement uses TRBV6-5 and TRBJ2-7; 10 bases align to TRBD2. V dropped 6 bases and J dropped 6; count of bases not matched to a gene: 11. Germline values: CDR1 MNHEY, CDR2 SVGAGI. The CDR3 length is 15 residues. The CDR3 is CASRPKRGGAGEQYF. Here the CDR3 DNA reads TGTGCCAGCAGACCTAAGCGGGGGGGAGCGGGCGAGCAGTACTTC.

J is TRBJ1-5 and V is TRBV6-6; D possibly corresponds to TRBD1 (6 bases). The CDR3 loop spans 14 amino acids. Trimming removed 5 bases at V and 5 bases at J, with 13 bases between. The germline V gene encodes CDR1 MNHNY and CDR2 SVGAGI (reference sequence). CDR3 loop: CASSPGQKYQPQHF. The CDR3 coding sequence is TGTGCCAGCAGTCCCGGACAGAAATATCAGCCCCAGCATTTT.

The chain links TRBV7-6 to TRBJ2-2, with 7 bases aligning to TRBD1. The CDR3 spans 17 residues. The germline gives CDR1 SGHVS, CDR2 FNYEAQ. V lost 5 bases to trimming and J lost 9 bases; unmatched junction nucleotides: 18. CDR3 loop: CASSAYRDREFLRELFF. DNA for the CDR3: TGTGCCAGCAGCGCCTACCGGGACAGAGAGTTTCTTAGGGAGCTGTTTTTT.